This T cell receptor beta chain was found in a study of T cell repertoires in ileal Crohn's disease. Only in-frame clones appear in the TCRdb table, and some are missing; sequencing was by immunoSEQ multiplex PCR. This sample carries tens of thousands of clones, 81% of them seen once, and the ten largest clones take around 5.4%. This clonotype originated in an adult with Crohn's disease. What was sequenced was ileal tissue.

The CDR3 nucleotides are TGTGCAAGTCGCTTAGCGGTCGGGTATGAGCAGTTCTTC. Protein sequence: CASRLAVGYEQFF. This chain connects TRBV12-2 to TRBJ2-1; the table assigns TRBD2, which was not confirmed against the DNA. TRBV12-2 counts as a pseudogene. CDR3 length: 13 residues.